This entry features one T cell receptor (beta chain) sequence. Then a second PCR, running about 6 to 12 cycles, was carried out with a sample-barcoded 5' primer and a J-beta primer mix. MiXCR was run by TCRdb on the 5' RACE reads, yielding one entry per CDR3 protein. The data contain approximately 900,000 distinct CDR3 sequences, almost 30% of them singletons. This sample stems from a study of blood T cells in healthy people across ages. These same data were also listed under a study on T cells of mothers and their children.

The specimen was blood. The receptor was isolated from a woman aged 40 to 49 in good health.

This chain's CDR3 is CARRQGVAGNTIYF. In DNA, the CDR3 is TGTGCCAGGAGACAGGGAGTGGCTGGAAACACCATATATTTT. The V gene is TRBV27, the J gene TRBJ1-3; 7 bases are shared with TRBD1. The V and J ends lost 9 bases and 2 bases, in that order; junction bases with no gene match: 7. The CDR3 length is 14 residues. Germline CDR1 is MNHEY and CDR2 is SMNVEV (reference sequence).